This note documents a single T cell receptor beta chain sequence. Its antigen is as yet unknown. This record belongs to a study of shared clonotypes between healthy human individuals. Study-wide results and caveats: Naive subsets, compared against memory subsets, generally had larger estimated richness values. Despite large depth, rarefaction showed incomplete sorted-subset sequencing.

Per germline, CDR1 LGHNA and CDR2 YSLEER. This CDR3 is 15 amino acids long. Trimming removed 0 bases from V and 0 bases from J, with 8 bases in between. Repertoires were generated with immunoSEQ multiplex PCR, while TCRdb's copy carries only in-frame clones and drops some. The sample shows roughly 2.2 million clones, just over 90% of them seen only once. Sequences were obtained from naive CD4+ T cells from PBMCs. Regarding subset: CD45RA+ positively selected. This receptor was identified in a man between 18 and 29 years old in good health. Some clones in this sample may be carry-over from other donors' samples. This chain connects TRBV4-3 to TRBJ1-1; D unclear. CDR3 DNA sequence: TGCGCCAGCAGCCAAGATTCGGGGATGAACACTGAAGCTTTCTTT. Translating it yields CASSQDSGMNTEAFF.